The clone carrying this T cell receptor beta chain was seen many times. Profiled with immunoSEQ multiplex PCR; TCRdb holds only in-frame clones, not every one. The data contain about 150,000 clones, about 91% of them singletons. The sample originates from a study of control samples from healthy donors and cancer patients. V lost 0 bases and J lost 4; bases outside the gene matches: 11. The length of the CDR3 is 18 residues. Germline CDR1 LGHNA, CDR2 YNFKEQ. The clonotype comes from a man aged 18 to 29 in good health. The chain employs TRBV4-2 and TRBJ2-3; 9 bases fit TRBD1. Sequenced input: blood. The CDR3 nucleotides read TGTGCCAGCAGCCAAGAACCGTCACAGGGGGCGAGGGCAGATACGCAGTATTTT. This encodes CASSQEPSQGARADTQYF.